This TCR beta chain was profiled in a study of cytomegalovirus exposure and HLA in healthy donors (dated by TCRdb to 2015 to 2018). For context, the study as a whole: In an earlier analysis of around 540 of the donors, 276 Gb of sequence data and some 120 million unique TCR beta sequences from about 179 million T cells were reported. Besides the first cohort of under 700 subjects, a separate validation cohort made up of about 120 different subjects was used. Across some 400 genotyped donors of the cohort, an average of roughly 250,000 unique TCR beta nucleotide sequences per donor were sequenced, and roughly 20% of those sequences were non-productive. The genetic ancestry cluster associated with self-reported Caucasian donors included 70% to 85% of the roughly 400 genotyped donors. Rather than drawing on any new phenotypic data, the later analysis identified candidate immune exposures from TCR beta sequences and the way those sequences occurred across donors. The number of donors typed differed by locus, with roughly 620-630 for A, B, C, DRB1 and DQB1, about 500 for DQA1, 600 to 610 for DPA1, and 472 for DPB1. All discovery cohort repertoires had been generated using a single sequencing platform. An early release that covered around 590 HLA-typed donors contained approximately 300 gigabases of sequencing data and 70 million to 100 million unique TCR sequences. Using immunosequencing, the study profiled T cell repertoires from roughly 650 subjects and related those repertoires to cytomegalovirus serostatus. Roughly 5 DR-DQ haplotypes were handled as single units for association and clustering, since linkage in the cohort was strong. Donor age, sex, ethnicity and CMV serostatus were compiled together with the repertoire data. In an earlier analysis of roughly 580 of the donors, high-throughput TCR beta sequencing was used to judge whether each TCR beta V gene segment behaved as functional or pseudogenic. The aim of the study was to test whether cataloging public T cell receptors could identify signatures of past pathogen exposure. High-throughput TCR immunosequencing, statistical association of individual TCRs with disease status, and machine learning were combined to predict cytomegalovirus infection status. A later genetic analysis used genome-wide SNP genotypes for about three fifths of the 666 donors, treating that subset as a discovery cohort. Class I and class II HLA loci were covered by the typing at four-digit resolution. A later analysis re-examined previously published TCR beta repertoires from more than 550 donors and added high-resolution HLA genotyping to investigate patterns of TCR occurrence. What the work shows at the level of the full study, not this receptor alone: Because counts were too low, about 18 rarely observed V segments, including chromosome 9 orphons, were excluded from the earlier analysis of around 640 of the donors. A further reported finding was that TCR beta sequences accurately predicted the HLA-A and HLA-B alleles for most subjects in the first cohort. Most TCR sequences were observed very rarely across donors, whereas some public TCRs were present in many individuals. At a false discovery rate of 0.05, a later analysis linked around 17,000 TCR beta sequences to specific HLA alleles. A group of highly shared sequence variants was considered likely to be a technical artifact of the sequencing pipeline. The presence/absence analyses assumed that sequencing depth was roughly uniform across donors, and that assumption may not be true. In a later genetic analysis, fewer N-insertions in productive TCRs were reported among donors in an Asian-associated ancestry cluster than the roughly 700-donor mean. Three of the identified cytomegalovirus-associated TCR beta chains were confirmed in vitro to be specific for cytomegalovirus antigens. Correlated functional status among segregating V segments might reflect linkage disequilibrium, but an unknown experimental factor could not be ruled out. In both the original and validation cohorts, the classifier was reported to diagnose cytomegalovirus status with high specificity and sensitivity. The only immune exposure information available for the cohort was CMV serostatus. According to the authors, the approach could potentially be generalized to other disease states and immunological phenotypes. Only TCR beta chains were sequenced in this cohort, and the absence of alpha or paired-chain data limited detectable features. In an earlier analysis of 450 to 750 of the donors, most TCR beta V segments appeared in productive rearrangements about 87% or about 30% of the time, broadly matching IMGT annotations. In the study, around 150 TCR beta chains were listed as associated with cytomegalovirus. Assigning TCR associations to individual alleles was difficult when HLA alleles, especially DR and DQ, strongly co-occurred. In a later analysis, most CMV-associated TCR beta chains were found to appear HLA-restricted, with HLA associations seemingly driven largely by CMV exposure. According to a later analysis, parvovirus B19, influenza, CMV and Epstein-Barr virus appeared linked to several top co-occurrence clusters. According to a later analysis, TCR association rates differed among HLA loci, with DRB1 alleles showing the most associated TCRs and HLA-C alleles showing the fewest. In a later analysis, HLA-associated TCR beta chains showed more clonal expansion and lower generation probabilities than non-associated chains that were equally common. Because HLA typing was missing for some donors at each locus, association tests included only the typed subset. In a later genetic analysis, a missense DCLRE1C variant was associated with V-gene and J-gene trimming of TCR beta chains, and the association was replicated in an independent cohort.

Regarding this clone: There is no known antigen for this receptor. Per-base quality was not reported, and no clone a single base away is much larger than it.

The library was made by the immunoSEQ multiplex PCR assay. The multiplex PCR relied on a mix of 60 forward primers for TCR Vbeta segments and 13 reverse primers for TCR Jbeta segments. Amplification of the CDR3 region of rearranged TCR beta genes was performed with a multiplex PCR assay on genomic DNA. The amplified TCR beta libraries were sequenced on the Illumina HiSeq System as 87-base-pair reads. As for how the authors treated the data: Across the 600 to 700 repertoires, a later analysis counted 60 million to 90 million unique TCR beta chains, 9 million to 14 million of which were shared by at least two donors. Raw reads were error-corrected and collapsed into unique sequences with a nearest-neighbor algorithm that merged closely related sequences to remove PCR and sequencing errors. Alignment of CDR3 sequences to IMGT reference sequences was used to assign V, D and J gene segments. Each retained sequence needed at least a six-nucleotide match to both a V gene segment and a J gene segment. Rearrangements were called productive when the CDR3 lacked stop codons and stayed in frame with V and J; all others were non-productive. CDR3 was defined by IMGT convention, running from the second conserved V-encoded cysteine to the conserved J-encoded phenylalanine. The earlier analysis of about 590 of the donors excluded sequences that lacked an unambiguous match to a single V gene segment. In an earlier analysis of around 600 of the donors, V segments were called functional above 56.7% productive rearrangements and were called segregating when the between-donor standard deviation exceeded 5%. A statistical classification framework was built to diagnose cytomegalovirus status from the catalog of TCR beta chain sequences. A later analysis assigned V and J genes by comparing TCR nucleotide sequences with IMGT/GENE-DB human TR gene sequences. The TCRdist pipeline was used in a later analysis to assign CDR3 sequences and most-parsimonious VDJ recombination scenarios. In a later analysis, each TCR beta chain was defined by its CDR3 amino acid sequence together with its V-gene family, and reads without a unique V-gene family were excluded. To address suspected cross-contamination and a sequencing artifact, a later analysis removed some 620 highly shared, low-generation-probability nucleotide sequences. In a later analysis, a clonal expansion index for each public chain was calculated from normalized within-repertoire ranks of inferred template counts. Generation probabilities in a later analysis came from a VDJ recombination model fitted to out-of-frame rearrangements, and those results were checked against IGoR. A later analysis scored TCR-TCR, TCR-HLA and TCR-CMV co-occurrence with hypergeometric tests, applying a repertoire-size bias correction to TCR pairs. A later analysis estimated false discovery rates by permuting HLA or CMV assignments 20 times. In a later analysis, co-occurring TCRs were grouped with DBSCAN, and TCRdist sequence similarity was added when clustering was performed within HLA-allele-positive subsets. For co-occurrence clustering, repertoires with fewer than 30,000 or more than 120,000 public chains were excluded, along with 4 to 6 repertoires with anomalous nucleotide sharing. This immuneACCESS table, as held by TCRdb, lists in-frame sequences with V and J called but not all clones. Of the missing ones, under half trace to an unresolved V gene in checked studies; the others have no known cause. That table furnishes V, J and clone size, whereas the DNA furnished D and trimming. The sample contains about 110,000 clones, around 75% of them found a single time. The ten most abundant clones make up roughly 0.9% of the sample.

In total, approximately 610 healthy bone marrow donors made up the cohort. At the time of sampling, all cohort members were nominally healthy, though unrecorded immune exposures were likely present. The donor was CMV seronegative and was included in the group of 352 seronegative cohort members. Each donor provided a peripheral blood sample, and peripheral blood mononuclear cells were used for TCR beta sequencing. Genomic DNA was extracted from the blood cell samples with the Qiagen DNeasy Blood Extraction Kit. Sequenced input: PBMCs. The receptor was derived from a woman between 25 and 40 years old in good health and CMV-seronegative.

The base sequence is TGCGCCAGCAGCACGAGGACAAGGAACACTGAAGCTTTCTTT. The resulting protein is CASSTRTRNTEAFF. The sequence links TRBV5-1 to TRBJ1-1; TRBD1 is perhaps the D gene, given 5 matching bases. V lost 4 bases and J lost 1 base; the stretch between them is 11 bases long. From a lookup of the germline V gene, CDR1 and CDR2 are SGHRS and YFSETQ. Counted from cysteine to phenylalanine, this CDR3 has 14 amino acids. Of all the DNA, just the CDR3 is kept, 42 bases in frame from base 1.